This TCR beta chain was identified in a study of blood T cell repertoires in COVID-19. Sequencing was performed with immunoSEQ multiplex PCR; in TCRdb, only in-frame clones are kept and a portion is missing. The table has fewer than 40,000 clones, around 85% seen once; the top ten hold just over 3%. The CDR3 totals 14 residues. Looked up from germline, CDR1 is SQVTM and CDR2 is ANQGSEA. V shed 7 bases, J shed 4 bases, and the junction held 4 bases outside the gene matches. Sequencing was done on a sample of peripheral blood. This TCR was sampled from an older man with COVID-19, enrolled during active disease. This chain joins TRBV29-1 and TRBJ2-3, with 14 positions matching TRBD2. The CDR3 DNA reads TGCAGCGGCACGGGACTAGCGGGAGCAGATACGCAGTATTTT. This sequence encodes CSGTGLAGADTQYF.